A selection of T cell receptor beta chains follows, all from one sample in a study of OX40 agonist ivuxolimab in advanced cancers. Produced via immunoSEQ multiplex PCR; TCRdb's table is partial and in-frame only. The sample yields about 46,000 clones, 82% seen once. Sequences were derived from CD4+ or CD8+ T cells sorted from blood, sampled in a trial of the OX40 agonist ivuxolimab. The origin of the receptors is an adult with an advanced solid tumor such as melanoma, head and neck, liver or kidney cancer. Both conserved end residues are part of each CDR3. D genes are given only for firm matches. Expanded clones are given a class, and other clones once, few, many or no size at all.

TRBV5-1	TRBD1	TRBJ1-1	.	CASSTGQPGGTEAFF	TGCGCCAGCAGCACGGGACAGCCAGGTGGGACTGAAGCTTTCTTT
TRBV5-1	.	TRBJ1-2	.	CASSADGNYGYTF	TGCGCCAGCAGCGCGGACGGGAACTATGGCTACACCTTC
TRBV7-8	.	TRBJ1-1	.	CASSFTRNRGDPSTEAFF	TGTGCCAGCAGTTTTACTCGGAATCGCGGGGACCCGAGCACTGAAGCTTTCTTT
TRBV5-6	TRBD1	TRBJ2-7	.	CASSPQGWQGVTYEQYF	TGTGCCAGCAGCCCCCAAGGGTGGCAGGGGGTAACCTACGAGCAGTACTTC
TRBV7-8	.	TRBJ1-2	.	CASSNMFRDTPNYGYTF	TGTGCCAGCAGCAATATGTTCCGGGACACTCCTAACTATGGCTACACCTTC
TRBV25-1	TRBD1	TRBJ2-5	.	CASSHPGQGALETQYF	TGTGCCAGCAGTCACCCCGGACAGGGGGCCTTAGAGACCCAGTACTTC
TRBV30	.	TRBJ1-2	.	CAWLQSRGYTF	TGTGCCTGGCTCCAATCCCGTGGCTACACCTTC
TRBV30	.	TRBJ2-7	few	CAWTQGALSYEQYF	TGTGCCTGGACCCAGGGAGCCCTCTCCTACGAGCAGTACTTC
TRBV6-1	TRBD1	TRBJ1-5	.	CASSVGTGSQPQHF	TGTGCCAGCAGTGTCGGGACAGGGTCTCAGCCCCAGCATTTT
TRBV13	.	TRBJ2-7	.	CASSLVGGSYEQYF	TGTGCCAGCAGCTTAGTAGGGGGATCCTACGAGCAGTACTTC
TRBV19	TRBD1	TRBJ1-2	.	CASTPGQGGYGYTF	TGTGCCAGTACCCCGGGACAGGGGGGATATGGCTACACCTTC
TRBV5-1	TRBD1	TRBJ2-6	.	CASSLEQGYGANVLTF	TGCGCCAGCAGCTTGGAACAGGGGTATGGGGCCAACGTCCTGACTTTC
TRBV5-4	.	TRBJ1-5	few	CASSPGPRSGQPQHF	TGTGCCAGCAGCCCCGGGCCCAGGTCGGGACAGCCCCAGCATTTT
TRBV19	TRBD1	TRBJ1-1	once	CASDTGGRVTEAFF	TGTGCCAGTGACACAGGGGGTCGGGTCACTGAAGCTTTCTTT
TRBV19	.	TRBJ2-2	.	CASNKANTGELFF	TGTGCCAGTAATAAGGCGAACACCGGGGAGCTGTTTTTT